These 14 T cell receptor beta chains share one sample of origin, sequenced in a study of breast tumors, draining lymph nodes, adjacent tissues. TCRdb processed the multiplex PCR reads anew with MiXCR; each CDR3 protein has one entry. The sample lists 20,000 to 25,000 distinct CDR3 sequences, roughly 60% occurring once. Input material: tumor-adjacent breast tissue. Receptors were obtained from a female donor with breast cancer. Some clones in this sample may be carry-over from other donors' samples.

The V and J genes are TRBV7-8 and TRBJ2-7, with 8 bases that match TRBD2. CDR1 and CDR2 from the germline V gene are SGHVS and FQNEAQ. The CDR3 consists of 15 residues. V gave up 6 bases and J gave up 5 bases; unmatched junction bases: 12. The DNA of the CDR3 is TGTGCCAGCAGTTCCGGGAGGGGCCCTCCTCACGAGCAGTACTTC. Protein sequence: CASSSGRGPPHEQYF.

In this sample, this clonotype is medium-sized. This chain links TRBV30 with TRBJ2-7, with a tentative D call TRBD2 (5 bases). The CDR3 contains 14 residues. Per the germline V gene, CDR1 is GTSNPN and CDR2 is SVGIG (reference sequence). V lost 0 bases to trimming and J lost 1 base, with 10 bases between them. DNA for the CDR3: TGTGCCTGGAGTGTCACCGGACTTTCCTACGAGCAGTACTTC. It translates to CAWSVTGLSYEQYF.

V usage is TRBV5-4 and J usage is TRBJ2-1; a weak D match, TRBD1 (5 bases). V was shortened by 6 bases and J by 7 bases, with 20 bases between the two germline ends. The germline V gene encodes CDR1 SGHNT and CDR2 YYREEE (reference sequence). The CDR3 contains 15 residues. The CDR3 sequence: CASKSAHTGDNEQFF. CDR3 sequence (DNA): TGTGCCAGCAAATCTGCACATACAGGCGATAATGAGCAGTTCTTC.

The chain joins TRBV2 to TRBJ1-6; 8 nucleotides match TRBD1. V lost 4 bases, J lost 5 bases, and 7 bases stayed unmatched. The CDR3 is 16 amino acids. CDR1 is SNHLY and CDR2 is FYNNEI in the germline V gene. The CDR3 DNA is TGTGCCAGCAGTGGACAGGGGAGGGGTGATAATTCACCCCTCCACTTT. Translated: CASSGQGRGDNSPLHF.

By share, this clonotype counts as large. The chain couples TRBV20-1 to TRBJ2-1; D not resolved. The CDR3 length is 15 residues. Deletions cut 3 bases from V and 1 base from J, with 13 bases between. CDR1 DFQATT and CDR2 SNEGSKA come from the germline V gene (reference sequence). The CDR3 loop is CSASDGRTSYNEQFF. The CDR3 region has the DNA TGCAGTGCTAGTGACGGACGAACTTCCTACAATGAGCAGTTCTTC.

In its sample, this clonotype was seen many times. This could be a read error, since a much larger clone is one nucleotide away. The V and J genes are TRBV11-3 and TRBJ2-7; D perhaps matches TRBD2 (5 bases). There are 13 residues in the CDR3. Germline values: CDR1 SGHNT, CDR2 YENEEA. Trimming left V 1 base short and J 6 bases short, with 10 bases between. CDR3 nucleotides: TGTGCCAGCAGCTTAGGAGTGGACTCCGAGCAGTACTTC. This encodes CASSLGVDSEQYF.

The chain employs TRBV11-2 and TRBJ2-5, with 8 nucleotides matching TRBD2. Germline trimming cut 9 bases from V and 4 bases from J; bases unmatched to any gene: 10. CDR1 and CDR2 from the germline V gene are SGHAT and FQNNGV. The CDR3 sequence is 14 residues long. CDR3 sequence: CASPGLAGGETQYF. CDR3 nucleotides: TGTGCCAGTCCAGGACTAGCAGGTGGAGAGACCCAGTACTTC.

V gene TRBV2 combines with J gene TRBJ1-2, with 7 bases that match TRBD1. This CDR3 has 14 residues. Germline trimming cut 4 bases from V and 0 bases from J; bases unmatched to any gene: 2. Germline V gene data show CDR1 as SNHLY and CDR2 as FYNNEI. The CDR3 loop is CASSAGTANYGYTF. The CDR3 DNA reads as TGTGCCAGCAGTGCCGGGACAGCTAACTATGGCTACACCTTC.

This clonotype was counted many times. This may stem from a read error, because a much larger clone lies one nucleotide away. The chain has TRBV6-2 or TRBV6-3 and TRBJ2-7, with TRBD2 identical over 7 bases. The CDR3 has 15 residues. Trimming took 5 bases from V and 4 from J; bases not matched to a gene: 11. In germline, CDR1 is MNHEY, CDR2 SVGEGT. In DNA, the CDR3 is TGTGCCAGCAGTCACAAGGCTAGCGGAGGTTACGAGCAGTACTTC. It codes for CASSHKASGGYEQYF.

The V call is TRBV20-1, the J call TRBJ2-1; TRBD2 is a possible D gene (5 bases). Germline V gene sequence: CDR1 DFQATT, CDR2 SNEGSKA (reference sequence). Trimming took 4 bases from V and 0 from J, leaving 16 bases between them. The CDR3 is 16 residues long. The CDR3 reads CSAKPVERPSYNEQFF. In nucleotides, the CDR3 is TGCAGTGCTAAGCCCGTCGAGCGGCCCTCCTACAATGAGCAGTTCTTC.

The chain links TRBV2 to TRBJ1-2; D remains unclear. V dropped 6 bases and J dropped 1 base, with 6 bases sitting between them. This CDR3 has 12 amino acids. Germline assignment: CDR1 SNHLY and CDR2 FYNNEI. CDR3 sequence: CASRVGNYGYTF. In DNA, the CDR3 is TGTGCCAGCAGGGTTGGTAACTATGGCTACACCTTC.

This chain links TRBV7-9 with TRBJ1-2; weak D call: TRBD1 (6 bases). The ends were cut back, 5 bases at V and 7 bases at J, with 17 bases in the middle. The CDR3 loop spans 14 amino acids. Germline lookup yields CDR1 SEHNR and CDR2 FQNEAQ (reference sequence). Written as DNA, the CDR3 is TGTGCCAGCAGCCTGACCACAGGGACACCTGGCTACACCTTC. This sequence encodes CASSLTTGTPGYTF.

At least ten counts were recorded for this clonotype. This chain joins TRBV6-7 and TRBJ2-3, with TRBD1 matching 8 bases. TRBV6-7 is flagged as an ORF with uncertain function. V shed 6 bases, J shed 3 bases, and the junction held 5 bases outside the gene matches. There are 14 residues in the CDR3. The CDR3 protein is CASRPGGATDTQYF. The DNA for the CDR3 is TGTGCCAGCAGACCAGGGGGCGCGACAGATACGCAGTATTTT.

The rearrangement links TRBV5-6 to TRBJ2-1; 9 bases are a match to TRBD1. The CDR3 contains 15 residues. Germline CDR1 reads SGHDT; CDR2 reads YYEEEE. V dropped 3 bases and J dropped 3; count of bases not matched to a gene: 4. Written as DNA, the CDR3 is TGTGCCAGCAGCTACGGGACAGGGAACTACAATGAGCAGTTCTTC. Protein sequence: CASSYGTGNYNEQFF.